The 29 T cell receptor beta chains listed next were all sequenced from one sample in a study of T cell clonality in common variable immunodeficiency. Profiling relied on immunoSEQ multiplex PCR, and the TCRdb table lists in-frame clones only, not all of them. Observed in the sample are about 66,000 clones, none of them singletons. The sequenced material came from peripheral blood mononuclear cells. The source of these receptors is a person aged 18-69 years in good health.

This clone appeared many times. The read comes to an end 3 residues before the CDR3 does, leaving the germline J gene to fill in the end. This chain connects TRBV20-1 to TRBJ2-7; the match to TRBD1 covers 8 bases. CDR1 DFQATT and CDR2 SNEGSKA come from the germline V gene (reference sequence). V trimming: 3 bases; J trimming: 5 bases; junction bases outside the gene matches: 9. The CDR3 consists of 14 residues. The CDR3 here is CSARSGRGLNEQYF. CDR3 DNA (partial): TGCAGTGCTAGGTCAGGCAGGGGGCTCAACGAG.

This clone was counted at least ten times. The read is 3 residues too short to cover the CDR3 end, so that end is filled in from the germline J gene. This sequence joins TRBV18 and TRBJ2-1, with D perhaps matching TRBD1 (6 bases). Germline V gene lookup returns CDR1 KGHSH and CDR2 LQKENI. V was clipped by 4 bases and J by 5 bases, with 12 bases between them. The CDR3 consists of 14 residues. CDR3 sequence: CASSLNRVNNEQFF. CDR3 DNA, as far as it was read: TGTGCCAGCTCACTTAACAGGGTTAACAATGAG.

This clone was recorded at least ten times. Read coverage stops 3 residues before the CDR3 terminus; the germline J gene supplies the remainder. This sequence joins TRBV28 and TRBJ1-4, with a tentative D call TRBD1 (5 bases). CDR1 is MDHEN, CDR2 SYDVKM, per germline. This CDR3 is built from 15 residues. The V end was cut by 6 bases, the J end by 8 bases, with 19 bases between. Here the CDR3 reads CASSQQGGRREKLFF. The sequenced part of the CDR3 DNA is TGTGCCAGCAGCCAGCAGGGTGGACGAAGGGAAAAA.

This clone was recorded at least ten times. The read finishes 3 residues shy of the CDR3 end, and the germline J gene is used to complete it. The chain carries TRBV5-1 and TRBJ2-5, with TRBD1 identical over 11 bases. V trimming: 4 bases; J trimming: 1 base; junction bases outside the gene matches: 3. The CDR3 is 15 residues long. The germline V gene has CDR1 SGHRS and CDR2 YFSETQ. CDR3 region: CASSRGQGVQETQYF. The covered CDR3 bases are TGCGCCAGCAGCCGGGGACAGGGGGTCCAAGAGACC.

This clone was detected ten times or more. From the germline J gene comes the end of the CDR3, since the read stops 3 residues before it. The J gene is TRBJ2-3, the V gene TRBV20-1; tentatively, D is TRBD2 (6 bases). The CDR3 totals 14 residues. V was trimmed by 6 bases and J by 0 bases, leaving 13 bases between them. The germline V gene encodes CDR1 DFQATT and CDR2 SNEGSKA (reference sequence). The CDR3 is CSARLGTSTDTQYF. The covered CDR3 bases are TGCAGTGCCCGACTAGGAACTAGCACAGATACG.

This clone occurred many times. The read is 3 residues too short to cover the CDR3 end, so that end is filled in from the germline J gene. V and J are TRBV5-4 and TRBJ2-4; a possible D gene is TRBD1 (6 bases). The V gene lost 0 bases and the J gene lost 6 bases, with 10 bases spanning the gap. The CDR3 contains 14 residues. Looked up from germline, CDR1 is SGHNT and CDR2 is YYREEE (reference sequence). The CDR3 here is CASSLAGAPNIQYF. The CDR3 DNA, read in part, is TGTGCCAGCAGCTTGGCAGGGGCCCCAAACATT.

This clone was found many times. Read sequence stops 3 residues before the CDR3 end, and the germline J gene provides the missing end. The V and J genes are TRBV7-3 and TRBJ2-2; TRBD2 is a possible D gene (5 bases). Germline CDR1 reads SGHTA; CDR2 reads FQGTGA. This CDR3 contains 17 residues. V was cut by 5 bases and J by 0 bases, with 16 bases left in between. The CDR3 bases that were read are TGTGCCAGCAGCCCTCTACCGGGGTCCGCGAACACCGGGGAG. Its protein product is CASSPLPGSANTGE. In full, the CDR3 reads CASSPLPGSANTGELFF.

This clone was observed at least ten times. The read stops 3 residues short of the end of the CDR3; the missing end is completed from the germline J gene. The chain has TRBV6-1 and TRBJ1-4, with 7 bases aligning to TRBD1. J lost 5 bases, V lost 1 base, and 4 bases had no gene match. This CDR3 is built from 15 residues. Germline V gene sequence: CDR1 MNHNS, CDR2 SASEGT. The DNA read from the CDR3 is TGTGCCAGCAGTGAAGGGGACAGAGAAAATGAAAAA. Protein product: CASSEGDRENEK. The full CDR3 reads CASSEGDRENEKLFF.

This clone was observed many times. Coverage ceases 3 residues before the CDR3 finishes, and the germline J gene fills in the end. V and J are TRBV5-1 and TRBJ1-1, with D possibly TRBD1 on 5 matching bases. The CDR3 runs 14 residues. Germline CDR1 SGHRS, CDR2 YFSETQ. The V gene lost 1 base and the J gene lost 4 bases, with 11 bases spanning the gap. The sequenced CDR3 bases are TGCGCCAGCAGCTTGCTTGGGGGGGGCACTGAA. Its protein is CASSLLGGGTE. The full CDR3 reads CASSLLGGGTEAFF.

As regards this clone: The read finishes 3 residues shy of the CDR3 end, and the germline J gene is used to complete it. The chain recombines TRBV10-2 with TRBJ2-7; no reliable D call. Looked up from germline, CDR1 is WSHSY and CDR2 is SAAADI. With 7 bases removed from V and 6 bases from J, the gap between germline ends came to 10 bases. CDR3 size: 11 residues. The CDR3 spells CASKTFTEQYF. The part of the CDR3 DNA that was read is TGCGCCAGCAAAACTTTCACCGAG.

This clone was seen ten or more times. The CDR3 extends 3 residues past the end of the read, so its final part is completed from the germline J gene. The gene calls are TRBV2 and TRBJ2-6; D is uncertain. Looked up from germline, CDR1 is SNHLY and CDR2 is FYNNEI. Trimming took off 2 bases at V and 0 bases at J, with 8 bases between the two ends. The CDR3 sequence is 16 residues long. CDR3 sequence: CASSEQARSGANVLTF. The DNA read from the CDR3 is TGTGCCAGCAGTGAACAGGCCCGCTCTGGGGCCAACGTC.

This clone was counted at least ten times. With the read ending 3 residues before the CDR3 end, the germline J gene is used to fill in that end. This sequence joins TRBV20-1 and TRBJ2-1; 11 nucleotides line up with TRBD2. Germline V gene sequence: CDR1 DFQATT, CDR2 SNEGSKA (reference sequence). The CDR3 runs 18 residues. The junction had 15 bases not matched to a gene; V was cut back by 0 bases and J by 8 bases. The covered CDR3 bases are TGCAGTGCTAGAGATGTACCAGGTAGCCTAGCGGGGGGAGATGAG. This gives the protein CSARDVPGSLAGGDE. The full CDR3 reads CSARDVPGSLAGGDEQFF.

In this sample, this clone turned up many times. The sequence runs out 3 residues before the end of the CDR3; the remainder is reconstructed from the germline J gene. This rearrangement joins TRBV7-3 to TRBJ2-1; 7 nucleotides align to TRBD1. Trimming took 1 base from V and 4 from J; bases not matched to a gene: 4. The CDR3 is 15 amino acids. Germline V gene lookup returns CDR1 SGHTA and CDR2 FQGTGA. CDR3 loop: CASSLSSTGYNEQFF. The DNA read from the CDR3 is TGTGCCAGCAGCTTAAGCTCGACAGGGTACAATGAG.

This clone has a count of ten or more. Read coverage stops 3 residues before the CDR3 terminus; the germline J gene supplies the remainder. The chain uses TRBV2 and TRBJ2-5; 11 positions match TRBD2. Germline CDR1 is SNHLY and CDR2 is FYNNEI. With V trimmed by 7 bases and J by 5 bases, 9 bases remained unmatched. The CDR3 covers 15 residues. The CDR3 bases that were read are TGTGCCAGCACCGTACTAGCGGGAGTTCGGGAGACC. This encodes CASTVLAGVRET. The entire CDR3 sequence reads CASTVLAGVRETQYF.

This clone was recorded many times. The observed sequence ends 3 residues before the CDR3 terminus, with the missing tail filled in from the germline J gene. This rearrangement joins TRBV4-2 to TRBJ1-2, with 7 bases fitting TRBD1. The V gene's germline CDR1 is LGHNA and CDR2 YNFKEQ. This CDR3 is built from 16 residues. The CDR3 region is CASSPSGSGRGIGYTF. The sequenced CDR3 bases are TGTGCCAGCAGCCCAAGCGGATCCGGCAGGGGGATAGGC.

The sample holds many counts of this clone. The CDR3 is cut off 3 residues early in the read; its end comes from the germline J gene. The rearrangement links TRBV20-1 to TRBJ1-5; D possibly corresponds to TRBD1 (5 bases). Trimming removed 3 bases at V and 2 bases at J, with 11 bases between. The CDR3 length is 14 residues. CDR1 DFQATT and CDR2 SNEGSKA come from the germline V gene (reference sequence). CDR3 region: CSASESRGNQPQHF. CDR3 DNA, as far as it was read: TGCAGTGCTAGTGAAAGCAGGGGCAATCAGCCC.

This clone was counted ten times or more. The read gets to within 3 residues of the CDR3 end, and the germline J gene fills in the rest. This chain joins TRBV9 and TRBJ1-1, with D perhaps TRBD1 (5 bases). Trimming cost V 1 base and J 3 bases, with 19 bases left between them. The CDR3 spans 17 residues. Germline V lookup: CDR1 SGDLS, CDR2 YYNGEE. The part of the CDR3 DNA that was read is TGTGCCAGCAGCGTACTCGGGGCGGGGGAAATCGACACTGAA. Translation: CASSVLGAGEIDTE. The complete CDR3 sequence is CASSVLGAGEIDTEAFF.

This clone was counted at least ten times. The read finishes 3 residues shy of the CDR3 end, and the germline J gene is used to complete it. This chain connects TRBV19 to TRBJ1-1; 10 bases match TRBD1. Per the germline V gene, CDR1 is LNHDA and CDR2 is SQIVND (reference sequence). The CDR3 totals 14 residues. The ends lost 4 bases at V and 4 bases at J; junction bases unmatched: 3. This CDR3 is CASSRTGGVTEAFF. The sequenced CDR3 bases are TGTGCCAGTAGTAGGACAGGGGGAGTCACTGAA.

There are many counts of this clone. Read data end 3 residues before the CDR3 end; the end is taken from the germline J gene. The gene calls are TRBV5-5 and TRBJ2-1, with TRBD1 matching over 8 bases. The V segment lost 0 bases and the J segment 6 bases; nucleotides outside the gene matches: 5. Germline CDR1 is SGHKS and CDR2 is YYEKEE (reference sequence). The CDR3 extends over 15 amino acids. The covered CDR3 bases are TGTGCCAGCAGCTTGGGGGACAGGCGGGCCAATGAG. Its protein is CASSLGDRRANE. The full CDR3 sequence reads CASSLGDRRANEQFF.

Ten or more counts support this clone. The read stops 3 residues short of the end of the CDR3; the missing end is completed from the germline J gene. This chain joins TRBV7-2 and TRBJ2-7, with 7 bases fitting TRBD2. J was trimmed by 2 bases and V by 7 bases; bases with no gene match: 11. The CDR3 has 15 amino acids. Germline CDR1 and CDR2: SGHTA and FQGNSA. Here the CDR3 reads CASTYRGEAAYEQYF. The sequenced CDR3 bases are TGTGCCAGCACGTATCGGGGGGAGGCAGCCTACGAG. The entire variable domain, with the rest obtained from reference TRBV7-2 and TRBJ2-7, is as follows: GAGVSQSPSNKVTEKGKDVELRCDPISGHTALYWYRQSLGQGLEFLIYFQGNSAPDKSGLPSDRFSAERTGGSVSTLTIQRTQQEDSAVYLCASTYRGEAAYEQYFGPGTRLTVT.

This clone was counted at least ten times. The CDR3 protein is CASSRDRDNQPQHF. CDR3 bases read: TGTGCCAGCAGCCGGGACAGGGACAATCAGCCC. The gene calls are TRBV6-2 or TRBV6-3 and TRBJ1-5; 9 bases align to TRBD1. The CDR3 end is not reached by the read, which stops 3 residues before it; the germline J gene fills it in. This CDR3 is built from 14 residues. CDR1 is MNHEY, CDR2 SVGEGT, per germline. Germline trimming cut 6 bases from V and 3 bases from J; bases unmatched to any gene: 3.

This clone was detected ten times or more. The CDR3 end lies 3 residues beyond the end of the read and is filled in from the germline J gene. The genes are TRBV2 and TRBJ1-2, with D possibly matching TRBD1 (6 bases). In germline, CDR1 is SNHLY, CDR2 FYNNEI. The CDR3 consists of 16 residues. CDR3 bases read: TGTGCCAGCAGTCTTCTAACCCGGGGGGGGGCGCGGGGC. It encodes CASSLLTRGGARG. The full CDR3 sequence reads CASSLLTRGGARGYTF.

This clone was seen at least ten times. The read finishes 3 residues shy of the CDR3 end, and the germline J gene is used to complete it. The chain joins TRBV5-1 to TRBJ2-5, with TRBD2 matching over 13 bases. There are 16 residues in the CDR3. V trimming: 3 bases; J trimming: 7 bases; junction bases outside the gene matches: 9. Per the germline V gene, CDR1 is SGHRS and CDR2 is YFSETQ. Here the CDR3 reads CASSSHTRTSGGTQYF. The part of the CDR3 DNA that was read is TGCGCCAGCAGCTCCCATACCCGGACTAGCGGGGGGACC.

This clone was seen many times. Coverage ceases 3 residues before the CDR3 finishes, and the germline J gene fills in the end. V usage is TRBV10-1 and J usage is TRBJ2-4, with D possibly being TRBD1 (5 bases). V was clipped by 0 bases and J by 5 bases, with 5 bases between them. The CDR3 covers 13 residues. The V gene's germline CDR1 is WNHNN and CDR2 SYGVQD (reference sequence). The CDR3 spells CASSESTENIQYF. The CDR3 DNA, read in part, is TGCGCCAGCAGTGAGTCGACAGAAAACATT.

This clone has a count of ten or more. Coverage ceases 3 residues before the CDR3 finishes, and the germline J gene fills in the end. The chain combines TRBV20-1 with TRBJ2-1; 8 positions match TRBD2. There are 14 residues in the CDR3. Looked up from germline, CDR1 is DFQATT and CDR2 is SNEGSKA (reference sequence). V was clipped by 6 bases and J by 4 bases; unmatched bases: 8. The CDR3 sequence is CSATTSGRYNEQFF. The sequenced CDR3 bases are TGCAGTGCAACTACTAGCGGACGATACAATGAG.

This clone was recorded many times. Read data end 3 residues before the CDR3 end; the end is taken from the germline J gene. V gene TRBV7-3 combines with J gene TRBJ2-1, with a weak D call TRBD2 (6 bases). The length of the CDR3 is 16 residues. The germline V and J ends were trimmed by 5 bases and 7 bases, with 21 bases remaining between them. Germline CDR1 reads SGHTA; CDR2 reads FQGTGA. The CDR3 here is CASSPTMAAGRNEQFF. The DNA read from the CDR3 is TGTGCCAGCAGCCCGACCATGGCAGCAGGGAGGAATGAG.

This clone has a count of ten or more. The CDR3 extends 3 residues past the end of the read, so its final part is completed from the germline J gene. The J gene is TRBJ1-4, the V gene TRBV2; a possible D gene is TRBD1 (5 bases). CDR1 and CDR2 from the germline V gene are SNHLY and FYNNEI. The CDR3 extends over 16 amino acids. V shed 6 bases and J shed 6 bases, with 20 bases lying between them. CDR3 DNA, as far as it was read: TGTGCCAGCAGGAGGGAAAGTTTGGGGCTCGATGAAAAA. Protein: CASRRESLGLDEK. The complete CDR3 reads CASRRESLGLDEKLFF.

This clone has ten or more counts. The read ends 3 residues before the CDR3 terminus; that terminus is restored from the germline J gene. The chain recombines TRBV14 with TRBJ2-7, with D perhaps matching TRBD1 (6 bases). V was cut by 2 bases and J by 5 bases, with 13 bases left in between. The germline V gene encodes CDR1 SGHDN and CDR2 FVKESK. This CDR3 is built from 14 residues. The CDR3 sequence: CASSQLSGDDEQYF. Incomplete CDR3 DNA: TGTGCCAGCAGCCAATTGTCAGGGGATGACGAG. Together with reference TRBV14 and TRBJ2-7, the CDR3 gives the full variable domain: EAGVTQFPSHSVIEKGQTVTLRCDPISGHDNLYWYRRVMGKEIKFLLHFVKESKQDESGMPNNRFLAERTGGTYSTLKVQPAELEDSGVYFCASSQLSGDDEQYFGPGTRLTVT.

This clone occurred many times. This CDR3 is CASSLVTMTEVPGELFF. The sequenced CDR3 bases are TGCGCCAGCAGCTTGGTTACCATGACAGAAGTTCCCGGGGAG. This chain connects TRBV5-1 to TRBJ2-2; a weak D match, TRBD1 (5 bases). The sequence runs out 3 residues before the end of the CDR3; the remainder is reconstructed from the germline J gene. V was cut by 0 bases and J by 6 bases, with 18 bases left in between. The CDR3 runs to 17 residues. Germline V gene data show CDR1 as SGHRS and CDR2 as YFSETQ.